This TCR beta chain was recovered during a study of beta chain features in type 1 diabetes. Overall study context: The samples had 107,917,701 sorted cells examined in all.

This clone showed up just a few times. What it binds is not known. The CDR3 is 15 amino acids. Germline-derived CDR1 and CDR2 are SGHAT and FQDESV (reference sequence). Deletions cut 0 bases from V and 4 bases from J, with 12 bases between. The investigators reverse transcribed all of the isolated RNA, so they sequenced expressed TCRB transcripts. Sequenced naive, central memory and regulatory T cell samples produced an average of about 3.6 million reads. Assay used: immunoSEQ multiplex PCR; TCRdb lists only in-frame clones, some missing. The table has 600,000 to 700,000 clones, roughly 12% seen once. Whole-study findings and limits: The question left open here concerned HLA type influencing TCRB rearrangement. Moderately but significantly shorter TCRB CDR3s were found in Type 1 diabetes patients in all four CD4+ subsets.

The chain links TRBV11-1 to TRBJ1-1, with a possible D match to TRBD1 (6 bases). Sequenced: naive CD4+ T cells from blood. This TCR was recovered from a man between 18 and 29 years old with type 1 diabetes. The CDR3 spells CASSLAGGQGTEAFF. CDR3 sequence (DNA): TGTGCCAGCAGCTTAGCGGGGGGCCAGGGCACTGAAGCTTTCTTT.